This T cell receptor (beta chain) emerged from a study of CD8 T cells in Susac syndrome. Study-level results: The authors acknowledged that their TCR sequencing and HLA analysis involved a relatively small number of individuals.

Sequencing of TCR beta was performed on blood CD8+ and CD4+ T cells. Healthy donors served as the controls. They were matched for age and sex. CD8+ and CD4+ T cells were negatively isolated; TEMRA cells were FACS-enriched. Looked up from germline, CDR1 is MNHEY and CDR2 is SVGEGT. V lost 7 bases, J lost 5 bases, and 20 bases lay in between. The CDR3 length is 15 residues. RNA was extracted with the RNeasy kit, and a quantity of roughly 0.5 to 1 ug was reverse transcribed using random hexamers. TCRdb passed the immunoSEQ multiplex PCR reads through MiXCR, listing each CDR3 protein once. The table includes roughly 180,000 distinct CDR3 sequences, about 94% detected once. As to this clonotype: Antigen: not known.

The sequencing input was CD4+ T cells from PBMCs. This sequence originates from a human donor in good health. The chain combines TRBV6-2 or TRBV6-3 with TRBJ1-1, with a tentative D call TRBD1 (5 bases). The DNA of the CDR3 is TGTGCCAGCAAATCTGTCGTGGGGGTGTCAACTGAAGCTTTCTTT. Translating it yields CASKSVVGVSTEAFF.